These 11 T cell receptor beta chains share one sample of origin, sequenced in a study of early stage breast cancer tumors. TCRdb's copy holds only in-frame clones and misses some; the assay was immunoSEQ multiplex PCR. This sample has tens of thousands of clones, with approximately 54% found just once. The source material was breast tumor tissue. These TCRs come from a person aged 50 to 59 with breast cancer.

CDR3 bases: TGTGCCAGCAGCCCGTCATGGGGTTCCCATGAGCAGTTCTTC. Translating it yields CASSPSWGSHEQFF. The rearrangement joins TRBV5-4 to TRBJ2-1; no reliable D call. This CDR3 region has 14 residues. Trimming removed 4 bases at V and 8 bases at J, with 16 bases between. Germline-derived CDR1 and CDR2 are SGHNT and YYREEE (reference sequence). The variable domain in full, completed from reference TRBV5-4 and TRBJ2-1, reads ETGVTQSPTHLIKTRGQQVTLRCSSQSGHNTVSWYQQALGQGPQFIFQYYREEENGRGNFPPRFSGLQFPNYSSELNVNALELDDSALYLCASSPSWGSHEQFFGPGTRLTVL.

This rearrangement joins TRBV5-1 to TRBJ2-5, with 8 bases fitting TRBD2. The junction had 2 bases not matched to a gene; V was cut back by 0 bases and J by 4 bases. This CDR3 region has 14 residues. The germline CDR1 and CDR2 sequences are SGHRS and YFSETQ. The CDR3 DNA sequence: TGCGCCAGCAGCTTGGACGGGAGGGGAGAGACCCAGTACTTC. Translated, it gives CASSLDGRGETQYF.

The CDR3 nucleotides are TGTGCCAGTAGTAAGGTACTGGGGAGGGCCTACGAGCAGTACTTC. Translated, it gives CASSKVLGRAYEQYF. The chain is built from TRBV19 and TRBJ2-7; 7 bases fit TRBD2. Germline CDR1 LNHDA, CDR2 SQIVND (reference sequence). Trimming took 4 bases from V and 2 from J; bases not matched to a gene: 8. The CDR3 has 15 amino acids.

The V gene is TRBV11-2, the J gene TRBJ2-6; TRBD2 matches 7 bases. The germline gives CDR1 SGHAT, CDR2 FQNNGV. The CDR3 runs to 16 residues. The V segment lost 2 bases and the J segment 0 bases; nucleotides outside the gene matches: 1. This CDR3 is CASSLRGDSGANVLTF. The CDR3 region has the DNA TGTGCCAGCAGCTTACGGGGGGACTCTGGGGCCAACGTCCTGACTTTC. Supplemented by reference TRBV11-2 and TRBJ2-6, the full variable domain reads EAGVAQSPRYKIIEKRQSVAFWCNPISGHATLYWYQQILGQGPKLLIQFQNNGVVDDSQLPKDRFSAERLKGVDSTLKIQPAKLEDSAVYLCASSLRGDSGANVLTFGAGSRLTVL.

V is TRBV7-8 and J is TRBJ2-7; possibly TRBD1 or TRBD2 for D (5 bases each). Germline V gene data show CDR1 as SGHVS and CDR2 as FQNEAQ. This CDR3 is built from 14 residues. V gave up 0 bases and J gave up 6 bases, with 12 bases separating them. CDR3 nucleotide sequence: TGTGCCAGCAGCTTAGCGCCCGGGACGGGCGAGCAGTACTTC. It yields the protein CASSLAPGTGEQYF.

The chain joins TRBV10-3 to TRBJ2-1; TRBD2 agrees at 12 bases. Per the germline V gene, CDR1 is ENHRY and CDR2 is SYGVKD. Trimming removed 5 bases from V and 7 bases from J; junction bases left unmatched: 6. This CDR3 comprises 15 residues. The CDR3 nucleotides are TGTGCCATCAGTCGGACTAGCGGGAATAGTAATGAGCAGTTCTTC. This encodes CAISRTSGNSNEQFF.

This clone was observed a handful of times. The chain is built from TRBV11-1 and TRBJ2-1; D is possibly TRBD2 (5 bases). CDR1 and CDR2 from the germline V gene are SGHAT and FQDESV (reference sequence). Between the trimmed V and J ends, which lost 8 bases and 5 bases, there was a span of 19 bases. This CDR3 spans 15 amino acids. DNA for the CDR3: TGTGCCAGCGGACCTAGATCCGGGATCAACAATGAGCAGTTCTTC. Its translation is CASGPRSGINNEQFF.

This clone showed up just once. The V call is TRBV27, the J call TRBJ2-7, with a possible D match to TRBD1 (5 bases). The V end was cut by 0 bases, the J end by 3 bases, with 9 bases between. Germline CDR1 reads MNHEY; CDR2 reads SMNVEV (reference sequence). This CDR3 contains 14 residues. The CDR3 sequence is CASSLSWQGYEQYF. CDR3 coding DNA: TGTGCCAGCAGTTTATCGTGGCAGGGCTACGAGCAGTACTTC.

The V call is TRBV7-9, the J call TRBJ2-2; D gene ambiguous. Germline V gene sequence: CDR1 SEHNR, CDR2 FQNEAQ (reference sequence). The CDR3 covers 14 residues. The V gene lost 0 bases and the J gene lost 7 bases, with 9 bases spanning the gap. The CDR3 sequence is CASSLALNRGELFF. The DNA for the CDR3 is TGTGCCAGCAGCTTAGCTCTCAACCGCGGGGAGCTGTTTTTT.

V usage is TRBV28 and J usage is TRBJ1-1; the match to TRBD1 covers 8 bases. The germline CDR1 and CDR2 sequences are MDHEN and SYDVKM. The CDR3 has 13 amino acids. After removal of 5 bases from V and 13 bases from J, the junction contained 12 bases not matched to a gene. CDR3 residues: CASSRPTGDVGFF. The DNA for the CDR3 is TGTGCCAGCAGTAGGCCGACAGGGGATGTGGGTTTCTTT. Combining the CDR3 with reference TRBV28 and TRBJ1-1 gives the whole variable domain DVKVTQSSRYLVKRTGEKVFLECVQDMDHENMFWYRQDPGLGLRLIYFSYDVKMKEKGDIPEGYSVSREKKERFSLILESASTNQTSMYLCASSRPTGDVGFFGQGTRLTVV.

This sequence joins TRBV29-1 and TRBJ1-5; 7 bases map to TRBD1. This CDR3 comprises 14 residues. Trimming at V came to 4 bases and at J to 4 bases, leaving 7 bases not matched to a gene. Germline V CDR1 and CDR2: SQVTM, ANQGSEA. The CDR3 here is CSVGSGTANQPQHF. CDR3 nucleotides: TGCAGCGTTGGTAGCGGGACAGCGAATCAGCCCCAGCATTTT. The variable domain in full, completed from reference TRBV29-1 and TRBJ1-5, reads SAVISQKPSRDICQRGTSLTIQCQVDSQVTMMFWYRQQPGQSLTLIATANQGSEATYESGFVIDKFPISRPNLTFSTLTVSNMSPEDSSIYLCSVGSGTANQPQHFGDGTRLSIL.